This T cell receptor (beta chain) was observed in a study of shared clonotypes between healthy human individuals. About the study: The people who gave samples were a couple of women and a few men aged 18 to 49. Researchers assigned three CD4 naive, three CD4 memory, two CD8 naive and one CD8 memory plate to each donor. Findings of the study overall: With few donors, the genetic and exposure-history diversity represented was limited.

A few counts support this clone. The antigen is not known. Compared with germline, one end of the junction differs, possibly owing to a read error. Some clones are missing from TCRdb's copy, which holds only in-frame ones; the method was immunoSEQ multiplex PCR. Among a few million clones, 90% to 97% were seen once, and the ten largest hold roughly 0.13%. CDR1 and CDR2 from the germline V gene are DFQATT and SNEGSKA (reference sequence). The CDR3 extends over 11 amino acids. The genes are TRBV20-1 and TRBJ1-1; the D is unclear. Sequencing input: naive CD4+ T cells sorted from blood. The subset: CD45RA+ positively selected. The sequence was collected from a young man in good health. The CDR3: CSASAPPEAFF. The CDR3 nucleotides are TGCAGTGCTAGCGCGCCTCCTGAGGCTTTCTTT.